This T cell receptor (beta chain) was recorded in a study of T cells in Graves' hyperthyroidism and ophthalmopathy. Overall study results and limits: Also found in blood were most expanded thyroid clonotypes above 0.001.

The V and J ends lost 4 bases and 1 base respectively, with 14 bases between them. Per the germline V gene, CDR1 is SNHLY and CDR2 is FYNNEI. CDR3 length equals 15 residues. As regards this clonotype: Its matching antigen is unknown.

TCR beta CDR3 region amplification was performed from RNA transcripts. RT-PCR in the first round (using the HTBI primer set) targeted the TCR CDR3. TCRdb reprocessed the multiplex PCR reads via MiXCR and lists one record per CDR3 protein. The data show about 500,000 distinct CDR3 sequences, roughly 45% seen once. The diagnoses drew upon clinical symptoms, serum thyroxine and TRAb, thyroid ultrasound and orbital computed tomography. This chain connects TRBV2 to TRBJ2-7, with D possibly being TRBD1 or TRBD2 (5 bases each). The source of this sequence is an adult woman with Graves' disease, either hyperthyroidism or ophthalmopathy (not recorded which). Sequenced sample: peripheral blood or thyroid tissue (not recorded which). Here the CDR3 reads CASSGGVLSSYEQYF. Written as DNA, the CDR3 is TGTGCCAGCAGTGGAGGGGTTCTATCGTCCTACGAGCAGTACTTC.